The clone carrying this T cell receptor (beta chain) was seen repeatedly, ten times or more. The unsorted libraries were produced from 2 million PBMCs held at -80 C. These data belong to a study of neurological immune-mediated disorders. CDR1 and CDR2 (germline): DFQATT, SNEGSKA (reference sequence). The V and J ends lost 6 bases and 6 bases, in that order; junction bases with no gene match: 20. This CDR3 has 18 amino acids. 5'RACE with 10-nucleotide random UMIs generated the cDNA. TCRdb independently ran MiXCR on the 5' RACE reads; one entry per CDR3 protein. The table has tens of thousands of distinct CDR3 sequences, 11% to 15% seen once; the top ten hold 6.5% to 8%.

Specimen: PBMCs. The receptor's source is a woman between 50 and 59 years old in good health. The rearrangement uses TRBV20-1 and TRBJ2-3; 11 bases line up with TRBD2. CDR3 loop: CSATPASGGHDRPDTQYF. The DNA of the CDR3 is TGCAGTGCAACGCCGGCTAGCGGGGGGCACGACCGTCCGGATACGCAGTATTTT.